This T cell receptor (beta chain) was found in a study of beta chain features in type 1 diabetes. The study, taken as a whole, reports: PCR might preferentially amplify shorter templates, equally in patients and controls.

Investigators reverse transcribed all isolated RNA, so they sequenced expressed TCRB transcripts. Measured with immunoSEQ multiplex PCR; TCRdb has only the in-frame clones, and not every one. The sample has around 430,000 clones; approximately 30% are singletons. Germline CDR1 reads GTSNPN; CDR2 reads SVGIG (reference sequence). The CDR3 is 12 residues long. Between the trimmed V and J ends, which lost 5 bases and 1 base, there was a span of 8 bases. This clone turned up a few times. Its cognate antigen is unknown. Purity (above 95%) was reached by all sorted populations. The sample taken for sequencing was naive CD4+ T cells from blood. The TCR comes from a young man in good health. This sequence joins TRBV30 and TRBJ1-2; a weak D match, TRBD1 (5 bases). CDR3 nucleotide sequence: TGTGCCTGGGGGACTGTTAACTATGGCTACACCTTC. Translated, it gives CAWGTVNYGYTF.